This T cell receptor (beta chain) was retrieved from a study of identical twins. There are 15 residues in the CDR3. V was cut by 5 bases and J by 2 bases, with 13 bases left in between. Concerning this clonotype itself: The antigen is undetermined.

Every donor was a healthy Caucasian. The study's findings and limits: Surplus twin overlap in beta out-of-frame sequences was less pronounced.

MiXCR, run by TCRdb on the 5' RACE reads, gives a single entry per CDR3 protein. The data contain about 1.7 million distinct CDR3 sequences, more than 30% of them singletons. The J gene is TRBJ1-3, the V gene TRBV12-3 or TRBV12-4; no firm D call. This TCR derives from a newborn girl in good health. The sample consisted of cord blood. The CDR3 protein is CASSRSGRTGNTIYF. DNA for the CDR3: TGTGCCAGCAGTCGCAGTGGGAGGACTGGAAACACCATATATTTT.